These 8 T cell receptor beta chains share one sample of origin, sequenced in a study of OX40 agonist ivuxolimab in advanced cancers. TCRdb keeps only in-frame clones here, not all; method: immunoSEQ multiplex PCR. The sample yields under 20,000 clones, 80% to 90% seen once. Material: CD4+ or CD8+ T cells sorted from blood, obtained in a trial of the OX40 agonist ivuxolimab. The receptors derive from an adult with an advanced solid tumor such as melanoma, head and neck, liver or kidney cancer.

CDR3 loop: CASSYGTGGWTEAFF. CDR3 DNA: TGTGCCAGCAGTTACGGTACAGGGGGTTGGACTGAAGCTTTCTTT. The gene calls are TRBV6-5 and TRBJ1-1, with 8 bases lining up with TRBD1. Germline V lookup: CDR1 MNHEY, CDR2 SVGAGI. The CDR3 consists of 15 residues. The trim removed 2 bases at V and 5 bases at J, leaving 7 bases unmatched.

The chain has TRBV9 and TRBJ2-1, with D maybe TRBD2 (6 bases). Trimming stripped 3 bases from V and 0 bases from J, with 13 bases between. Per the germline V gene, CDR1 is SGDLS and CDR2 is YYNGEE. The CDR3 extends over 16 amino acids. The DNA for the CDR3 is TGTGCCAGCAGCGCCGTAGCGGAGAGCTCCTACAATGAGCAGTTCTTC. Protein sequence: CASSAVAESSYNEQFF. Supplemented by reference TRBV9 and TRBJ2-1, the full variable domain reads DSGVTQTPKHLITATGQRVTLRCSPRSGDLSVYWYQQSLDQGLQFLIQYYNGEERAKGNILERFSAQQFPDLHSELNLSSLELGDSALYFCASSAVAESSYNEQFFGPGTRLTVL.

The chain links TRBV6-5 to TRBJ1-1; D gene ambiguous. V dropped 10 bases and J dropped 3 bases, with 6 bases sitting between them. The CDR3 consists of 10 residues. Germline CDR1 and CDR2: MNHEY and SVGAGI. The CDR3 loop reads CATVDTEAFF. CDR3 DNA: TGTGCCACCGTGGACACTGAAGCTTTCTTT.

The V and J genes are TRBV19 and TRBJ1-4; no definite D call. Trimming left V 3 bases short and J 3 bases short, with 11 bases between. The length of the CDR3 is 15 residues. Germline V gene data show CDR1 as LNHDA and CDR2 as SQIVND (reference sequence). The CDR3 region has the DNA TGTGCCAGTAGTATGGGAGTGGCGGCTAATGAAAAACTGTTTTTT. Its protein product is CASSMGVAANEKLFF.

The chain's CDR3 is CASRAGSPYEQYF. CDR3 nucleotide sequence: TGTGCCAGCAGGGCCGGGAGCCCCTACGAGCAGTACTTC. The J gene is TRBJ2-7, the V gene TRBV7-9; perhaps TRBD2 as D (6 bases). Germline V gives CDR1 SEHNR, CDR2 FQNEAQ (reference sequence). The CDR3 loop spans 13 amino acids. Trimming shortened V by 6 bases and J by 2 bases, and 11 bases separated the two germline ends.

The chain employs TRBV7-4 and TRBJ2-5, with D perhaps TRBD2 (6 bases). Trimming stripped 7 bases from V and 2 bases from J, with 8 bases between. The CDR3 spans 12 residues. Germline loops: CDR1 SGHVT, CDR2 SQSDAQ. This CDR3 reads CASTGTQETQYF. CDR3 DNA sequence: TGTGCCAGCACCGGGACTCAAGAGACCCAGTACTTC.

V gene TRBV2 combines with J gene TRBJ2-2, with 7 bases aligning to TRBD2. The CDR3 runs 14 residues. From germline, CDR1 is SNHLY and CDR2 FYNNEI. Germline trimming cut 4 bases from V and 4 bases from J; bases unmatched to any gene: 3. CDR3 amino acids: CASSVGRGTGELFF. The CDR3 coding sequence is TGTGCCAGCAGTGTAGGGAGGGGCACCGGGGAGCTGTTTTTT.

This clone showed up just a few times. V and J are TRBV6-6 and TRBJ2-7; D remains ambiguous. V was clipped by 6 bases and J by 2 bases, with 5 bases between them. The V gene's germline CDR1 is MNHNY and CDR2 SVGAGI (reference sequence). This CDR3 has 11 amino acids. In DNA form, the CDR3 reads TGTGCCAGCAGCCCAACCTACGAGCAGTACTTC. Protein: CASSPTYEQYF.